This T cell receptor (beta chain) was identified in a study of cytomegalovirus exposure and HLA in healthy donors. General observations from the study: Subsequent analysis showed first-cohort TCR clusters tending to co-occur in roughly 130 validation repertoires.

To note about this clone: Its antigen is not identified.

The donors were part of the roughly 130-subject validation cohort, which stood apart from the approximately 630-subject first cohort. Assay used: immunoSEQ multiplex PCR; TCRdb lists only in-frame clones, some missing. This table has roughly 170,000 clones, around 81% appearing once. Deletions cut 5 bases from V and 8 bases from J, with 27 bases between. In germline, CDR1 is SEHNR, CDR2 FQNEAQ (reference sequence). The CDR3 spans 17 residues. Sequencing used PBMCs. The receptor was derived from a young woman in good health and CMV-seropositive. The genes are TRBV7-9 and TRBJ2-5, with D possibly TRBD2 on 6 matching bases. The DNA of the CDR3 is TGTGCCAGCAGCCATCTACTCAGAACAGGACTAAAGAGAACCCAGTACTTC. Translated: CASSHLLRTGLKRTQYF.